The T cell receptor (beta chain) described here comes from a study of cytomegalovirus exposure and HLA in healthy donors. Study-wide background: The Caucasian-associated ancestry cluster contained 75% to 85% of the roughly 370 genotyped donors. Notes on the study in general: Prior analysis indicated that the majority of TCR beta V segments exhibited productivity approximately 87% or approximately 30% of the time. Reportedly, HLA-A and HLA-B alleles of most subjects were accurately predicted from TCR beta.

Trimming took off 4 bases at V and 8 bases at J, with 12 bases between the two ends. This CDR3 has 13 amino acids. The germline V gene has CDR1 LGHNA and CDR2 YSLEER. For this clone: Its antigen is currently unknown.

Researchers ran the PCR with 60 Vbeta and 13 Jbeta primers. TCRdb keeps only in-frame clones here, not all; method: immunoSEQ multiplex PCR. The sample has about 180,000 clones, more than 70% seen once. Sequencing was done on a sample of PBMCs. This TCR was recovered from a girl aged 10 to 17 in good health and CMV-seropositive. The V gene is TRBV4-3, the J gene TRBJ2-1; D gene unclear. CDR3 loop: CASSPVLEDEQFF. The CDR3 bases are TGCGCCAGCAGCCCCGTTTTAGAGGATGAGCAGTTCTTC.